The source of this TCR beta chain is a study of OX40 agonist ivuxolimab in advanced cancers. At the level of the whole study: Ivuxolimab was a fully human IgG2 agonistic monoclonal antibody targeting the costimulatory receptor OX40 (CD134). Of the roughly 50 dose-escalation patients, hepatocellular carcinoma was present in about 20, melanoma in approximately 15, renal cell carcinoma in 9 and head and neck cancer in 9. Partial responses occurred in three dose-escalation patients: two with cutaneous melanoma and one with hepatocellular carcinoma. Prior anti-PD-1, anti-PD-L1 or anti-CTLA-4 therapy was permitted, and checkpoint inhibitors had been received by less than 45% of dose-escalation patients. The dose-escalation cohort was 80% to 90% male with a mean age of roughly 60 years, ranging from roughly 20 to 80. Peripheral TCRbeta sequencing was intended to test whether TCR sequence diversity was altered and clonal T-cell expansion was caused by ivuxolimab. The paper covers the monotherapy dose-escalation part of the phase I ivuxolimab trial, which included N of about 51 patients. Intravenous ivuxolimab was administered to patients every 2 weeks at six dose levels: 0.01, 0.1, 0.3, 1.5, 3 and 10 mg/kg. General study outcomes and caveats: The antigen specificity of the clonally expanded peripheral T cells was not determined. After ivuxolimab, CD8+ T cells had more expanded clones than CD4+ T cells on average. Low levels of normalized T-cell clonal expansion were also seen in some patients who did not respond. Partial responders in the 0.1-3.0 mg/kg groups had among the lowest normalized peripheral clonal expansion, especially among CD8+ T cells. At doses of 0.1 to 3.0 mg/kg, clonal expansion of both CD4+ and CD8+ blood T cells was observed from baseline to week 6.

For sequencing of the TCRbeta CDR3 region, genomic DNA was extracted from the sorted cells. The immunoSEQ Assay was used to sequence the TCRbeta CDR3 regions. TCRdb stores this immuneACCESS table with in-frame sequences only. Part of the clones is absent; in the studies checked, under half of the shortfall reflects unresolved V genes, and no reason is known for the rest. Across this sample there are around 45,000 clones, with 89% seen only once. The ten largest clonotypes hold roughly 5.7% of the sample. The trial excluded patients who had a history of autoimmune disease or who were on systemic immunosuppression. In every dose cohort, peripheral blood was drawn for TCR sequencing at baseline, cycle 4 day 1, and cycle 7 day 1. The samples were taken from a phase I, first-in-human, multicenter, open-label dose-escalation trial of ivuxolimab. Adults with locally advanced or metastatic melanoma, renal cell, hepatocellular, or head and neck squamous cell carcinoma were enrolled in the trial. Before TCR sequencing, CD4+ T cells and CD8+ T cells were sorted from peripheral blood as separate populations.

Looking up the germline V gene yields CDR1 MDHEN and CDR2 SYDVKM. V loses 4 bases, J loses 3 bases, and the germline ends lie 10 bases apart. The CDR3 spans 13 residues, from the cysteine through the phenylalanine. Only the CDR3 region is kept as DNA, spanning 39 bases read in frame from base 1. About this clone itself: What antigen it recognizes has not been identified. Base qualities were left out, and no much larger clone turns up one base away.

This receptor was taken from an adult with an advanced solid tumor such as melanoma, head and neck, liver or kidney cancer. The receptor chain draws on TRBV28 and TRBJ2-7; possibly the D gene is TRBD1, per 6 matching bases. The sample here was CD4+ or CD8+ T cells sorted from blood, taken in a trial of the OX40 agonist ivuxolimab. Here the CDR3 is given as CASSSDRYYEQYF. The bases are TGTGCCAGCAGTTCGGACAGATACTACGAGCAGTACTTC.